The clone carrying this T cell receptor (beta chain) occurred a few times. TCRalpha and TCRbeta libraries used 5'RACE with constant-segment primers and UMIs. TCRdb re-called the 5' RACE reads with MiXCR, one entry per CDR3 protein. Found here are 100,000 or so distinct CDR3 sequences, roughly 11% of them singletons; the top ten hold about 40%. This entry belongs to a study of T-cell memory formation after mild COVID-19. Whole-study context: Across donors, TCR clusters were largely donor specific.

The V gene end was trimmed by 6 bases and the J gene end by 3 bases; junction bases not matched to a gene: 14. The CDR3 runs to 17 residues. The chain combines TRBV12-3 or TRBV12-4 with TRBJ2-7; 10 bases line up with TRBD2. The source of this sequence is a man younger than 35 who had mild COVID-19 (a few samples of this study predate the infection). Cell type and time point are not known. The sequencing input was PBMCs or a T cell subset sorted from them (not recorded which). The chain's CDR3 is CASRGLGPSGGGYEQYF. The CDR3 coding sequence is TGTGCCAGCAGAGGGCTGGGCCCTAGCGGGGGTGGCTACGAGCAGTACTTC.